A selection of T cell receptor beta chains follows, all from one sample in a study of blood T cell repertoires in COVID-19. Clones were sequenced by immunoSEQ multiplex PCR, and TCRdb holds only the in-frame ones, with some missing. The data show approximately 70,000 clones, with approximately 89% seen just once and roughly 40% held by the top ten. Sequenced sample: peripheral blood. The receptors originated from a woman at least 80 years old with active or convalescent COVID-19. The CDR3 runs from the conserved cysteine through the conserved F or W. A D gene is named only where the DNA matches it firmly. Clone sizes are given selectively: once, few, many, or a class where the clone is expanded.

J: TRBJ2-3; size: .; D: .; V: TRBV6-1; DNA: TGTGCCAGCAGTGAAGTGGGGCGGGACGAGACAGATACGCAGTATTTT; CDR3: CASSEVGRDETDTQYF
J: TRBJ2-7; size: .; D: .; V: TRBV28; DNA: TGTGCCAGCAGCCCCGACCTCGGGAACTACGAGCAGTACTTC; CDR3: CASSPDLGNYEQYF
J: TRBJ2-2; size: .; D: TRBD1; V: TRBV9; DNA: TGTGCCAGCAGCGCCCAACAGGGGGCAATGGGGGAGCTGTTTTTT; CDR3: CASSAQQGAMGELFF
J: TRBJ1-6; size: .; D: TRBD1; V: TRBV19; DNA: TGTGCCAGTAGTATAGATTTAGACAGGGGCAGTTCACCCCTCCACTTT; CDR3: CASSIDLDRGSSPLHF
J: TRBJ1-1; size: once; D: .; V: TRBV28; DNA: TGTGCCCGGAAAGAGCCCGGGTTGGCTTTCTTT; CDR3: CARKEPGLAFF
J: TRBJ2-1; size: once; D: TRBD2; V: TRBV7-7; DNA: TGTGCCAGCAGCTTAGTAGCGGGGGTGAATGAGCAGTTCTTC; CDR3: CASSLVAGVNEQFF
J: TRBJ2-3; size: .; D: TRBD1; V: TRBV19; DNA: TGTGCCAGTAGTAGGGGCGGACAGGGCACAGATACGCAGTATTTT; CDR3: CASSRGGQGTDTQYF
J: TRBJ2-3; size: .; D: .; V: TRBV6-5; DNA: TGTGCCAGCAGTCTGAACAGGGTTCAAGATACGCAGTATTTT; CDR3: CASSLNRVQDTQYF
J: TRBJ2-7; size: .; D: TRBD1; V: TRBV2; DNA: TGTGCCGGCAAACCGGGACAGGGGTCTTTGTACGAGCAGTACTTC; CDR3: CAGKPGQGSLYEQYF
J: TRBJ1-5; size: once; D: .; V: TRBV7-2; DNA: TGTGCCAGCAGCTTAGAATCGGCCGGGGTCCGTCAGCCCCAGCATTTT; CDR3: CASSLESAGVRQPQHF
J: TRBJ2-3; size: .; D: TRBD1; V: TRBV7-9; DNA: TGTGCCAGCAGCTCTTGGGACAGGGAGGGGGATACGCAGTATTTT; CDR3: CASSSWDREGDTQYF
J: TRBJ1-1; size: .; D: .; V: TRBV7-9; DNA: TGTGCCAGCAGCTCTCTCCCCGGGGAGGGGGGGCTTAACACTGAAGCTTTCTTT; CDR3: CASSSLPGEGGLNTEAFF
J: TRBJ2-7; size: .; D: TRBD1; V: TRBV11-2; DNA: TGTGCCAGCAGGAGGACAGGGGGCATGTTCGACGAGCAGTACTTC; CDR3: CASRRTGGMFDEQYF
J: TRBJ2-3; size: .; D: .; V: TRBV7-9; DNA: TGTGCCAGCAGCTTAACCGGAACCAGGGGCCAGAACACAGATACGCAGTATTTT; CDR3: CASSLTGTRGQNTDTQYF
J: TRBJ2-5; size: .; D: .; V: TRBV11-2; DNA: TGTGCCAGCAGCTTAGACACGGCCCAGTACTTC; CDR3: CASSLDTAQYF
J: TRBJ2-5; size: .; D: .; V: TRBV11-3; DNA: TGTGCCAGCAGCTGGGGAGGGGGGGGCTCTGAGACCCAGTACTTC; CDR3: CASSWGGGGSETQYF
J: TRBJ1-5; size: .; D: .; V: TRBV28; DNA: TGTGCCAGCAGATCGACGGGGTACAATCAGCCCCAGCATTTT; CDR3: CASRSTGYNQPQHF
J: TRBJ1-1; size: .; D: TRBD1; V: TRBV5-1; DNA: TGCGCCAGCAGCTGGGGGACAGGGGGTAGGACTGAAGCTTTCTTT; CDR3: CASSWGTGGRTEAFF
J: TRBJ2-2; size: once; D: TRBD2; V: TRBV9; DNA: TGTGCCAGCAGCGGGGTAGCGGGCTATAACACCGGGGAGCTGTTTTTT; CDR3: CASSGVAGYNTGELFF
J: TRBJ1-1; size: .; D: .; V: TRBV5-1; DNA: TGCGCCAGCAGCTTGATACTAGCAGGGAACACTGAAGCTTTCTTT; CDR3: CASSLILAGNTEAFF
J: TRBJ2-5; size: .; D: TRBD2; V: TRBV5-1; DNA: TGCGCCAGCAGCGGGACTAGCGGGGGGGAACAAGAGACCCAGTACTTC; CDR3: CASSGTSGGEQETQYF
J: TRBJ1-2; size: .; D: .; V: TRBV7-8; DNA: TGTGCCAGCAGCTTAGCGCGTCAGGGGTTTTTGAATGGCTACACCTTC; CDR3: CASSLARQGFLNGYTF
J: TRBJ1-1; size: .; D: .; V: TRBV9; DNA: TGTGCCAGCAGCCCAACGGGACAACTGAACACTGAAGCTTTCTTT; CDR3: CASSPTGQLNTEAFF
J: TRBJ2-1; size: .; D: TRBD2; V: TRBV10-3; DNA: TGTGCCATCAGTGAGCGGGGGGGGAGGAATGAGCAGTTCTTC; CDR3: CAISERGGRNEQFF
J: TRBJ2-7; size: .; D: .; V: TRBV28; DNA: TGTGCCAGCAGCCCTCCCTTCCGCCCCTCTAAAGAGCAGTACTTC; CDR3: CASSPPFRPSKEQYF
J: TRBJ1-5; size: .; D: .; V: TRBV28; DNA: TGTGCCAGCAGCTTGAGCCGACAGACAAATCAGCCCCAGCATTTT; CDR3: CASSLSRQTNQPQHF
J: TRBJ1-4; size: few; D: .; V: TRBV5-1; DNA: TGCGCCAGCAGCTTGGACACTACAGGGCGTGGAGAAAAACTGTTTTTT; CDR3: CASSLDTTGRGEKLFF
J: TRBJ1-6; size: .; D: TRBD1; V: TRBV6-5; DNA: TGTGCCAGCAGGAGACAGGGGGCAAGGAGTTCACCCCTCCACTTT; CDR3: CASRRQGARSSPLHF
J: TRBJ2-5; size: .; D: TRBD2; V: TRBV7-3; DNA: TGTGCCAGCAGCTTACTAATAGCGGGGGGGCCTCGTGAGACCCAGTACTTC; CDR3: CASSLLIAGGPRETQYF
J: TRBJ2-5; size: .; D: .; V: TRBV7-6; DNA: TGTGCCAGCAGCCCGTCTCTGGAGACCCAGTACTTC; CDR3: CASSPSLETQYF
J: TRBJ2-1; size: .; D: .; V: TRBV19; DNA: TGTGCCAGTAGTCCCAGAGGGATTAGCTCCTACAATGAGCAGTTCTTC; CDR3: CASSPRGISSYNEQFF
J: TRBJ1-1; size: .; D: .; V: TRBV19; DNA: TGTGCCAGTAGAACTCAGGGTTTAAGGGACACTGAAGCTTTCTTT; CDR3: CASRTQGLRDTEAFF
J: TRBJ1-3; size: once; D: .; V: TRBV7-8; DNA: TGTGCCAGCAGCCCCCAGTATGGAAACACCATATATTTT; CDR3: CASSPQYGNTIYF
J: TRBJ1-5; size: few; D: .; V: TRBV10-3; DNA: TGTGCCATCGGGGGGGACTGGGTCGGGGTTCAGCCCCAGCATTTT; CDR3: CAIGGDWVGVQPQHF
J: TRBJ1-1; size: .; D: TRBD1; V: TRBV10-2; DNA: TGCGCCAGCAGCCCCGGGACAGGGGGGAGCACTGAAGCTTTCTTT; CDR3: CASSPGTGGSTEAFF
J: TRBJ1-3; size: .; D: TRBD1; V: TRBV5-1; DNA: TGCGCCAGCAGCGAACAGGGGGCCGGTGGAAACACCATATATTTT; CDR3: CASSEQGAGGNTIYF
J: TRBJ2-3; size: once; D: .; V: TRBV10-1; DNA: TGCGCCAGCAGCTCCCGGGACACCCGACCAGATACGCAGTATTTT; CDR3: CASSSRDTRPDTQYF
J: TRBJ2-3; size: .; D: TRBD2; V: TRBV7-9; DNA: TGTGCCAGCAGCACAACTAGCGGGGGGCAAGATACGCAGTATTTT; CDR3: CASSTTSGGQDTQYF
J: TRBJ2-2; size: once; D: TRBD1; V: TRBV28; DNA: TGTGCCAGCAGCCTCCTCCCGGGACAGGGGAGTTCCGGGGAGCTGTTTTTT; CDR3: CASSLLPGQGSSGELFF
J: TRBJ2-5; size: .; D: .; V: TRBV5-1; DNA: TGCGCCAGCAGCTTGGAGGGAACGGGGGAGACCCAGTACTTC; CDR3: CASSLEGTGETQYF
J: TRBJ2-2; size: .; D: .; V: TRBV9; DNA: TGTGCCAGCAGCGTAGTCGGGTCGAACACCGGGGAGCTGTTTTTT; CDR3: CASSVVGSNTGELFF
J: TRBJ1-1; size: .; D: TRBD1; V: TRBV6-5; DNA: TGTGCCAGCACCCGGGAACAGGGGACTGAAGCTTTCTTT; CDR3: CASTREQGTEAFF
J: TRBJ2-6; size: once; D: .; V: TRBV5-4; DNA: TGTGCCAGCAGCTTGGTCAGTCTCTCTGGGGCCAACGTCCTGACTTTC; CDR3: CASSLVSLSGANVLTF
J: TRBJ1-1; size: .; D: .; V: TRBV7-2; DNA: TGTGCCAGCAGCTTAGTTCGAGGGAGCACTGAAGCTTTCTTT; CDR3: CASSLVRGSTEAFF
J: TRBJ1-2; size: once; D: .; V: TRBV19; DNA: TGTGCCAGTAGCCGAAGGGGGGGCTATGGCTACACCTTC; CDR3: CASSRRGGYGYTF
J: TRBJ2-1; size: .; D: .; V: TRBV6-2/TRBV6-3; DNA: TGTGCCAGCAGTTACGTGTCTAGAGACAATGAGCAGTTCTTC; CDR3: CASSYVSRDNEQFF
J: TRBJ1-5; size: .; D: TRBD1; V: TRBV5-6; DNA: TGTGCCAGCAGCCAGACAGGGACAAGCCAGCCCCAGCATTTT; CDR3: CASSQTGTSQPQHF
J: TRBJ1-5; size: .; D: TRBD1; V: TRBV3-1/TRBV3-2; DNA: TGTGCCAGCAGCCAGGGGACAGGGAATAATCAGCCCCAGCATTTT; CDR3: CASSQGTGNNQPQHF
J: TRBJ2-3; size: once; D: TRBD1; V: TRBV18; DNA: TGTGCCAGCTCAAATACCGGGACAGGGGGCGGAACAGATACGCAGTATTTT; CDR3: CASSNTGTGGGTDTQYF
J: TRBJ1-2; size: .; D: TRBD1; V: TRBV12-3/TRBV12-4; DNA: TGTGCCAGCAGTCGACAGGGAGCCTATGGCTACACCTTC; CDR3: CASSRQGAYGYTF